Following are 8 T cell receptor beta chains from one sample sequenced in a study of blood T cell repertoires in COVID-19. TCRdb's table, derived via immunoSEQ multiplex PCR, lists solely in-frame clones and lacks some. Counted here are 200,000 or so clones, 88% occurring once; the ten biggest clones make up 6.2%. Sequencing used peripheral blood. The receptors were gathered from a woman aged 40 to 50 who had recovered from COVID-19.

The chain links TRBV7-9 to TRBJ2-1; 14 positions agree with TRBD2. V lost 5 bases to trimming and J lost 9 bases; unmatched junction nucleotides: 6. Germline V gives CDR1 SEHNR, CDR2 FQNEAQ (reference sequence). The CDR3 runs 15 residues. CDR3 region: CASSAGTSGSGEQFF. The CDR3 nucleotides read TGTGCCAGCAGCGCCGGGACTAGCGGGAGCGGTGAGCAGTTCTTC.

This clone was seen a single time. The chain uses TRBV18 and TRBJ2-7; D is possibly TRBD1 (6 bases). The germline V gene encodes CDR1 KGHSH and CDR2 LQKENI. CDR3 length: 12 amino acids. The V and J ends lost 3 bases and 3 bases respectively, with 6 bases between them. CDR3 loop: CASSPDSYEQYF. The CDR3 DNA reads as TGTGCCAGCTCACCGGACAGCTACGAGCAGTACTTC.

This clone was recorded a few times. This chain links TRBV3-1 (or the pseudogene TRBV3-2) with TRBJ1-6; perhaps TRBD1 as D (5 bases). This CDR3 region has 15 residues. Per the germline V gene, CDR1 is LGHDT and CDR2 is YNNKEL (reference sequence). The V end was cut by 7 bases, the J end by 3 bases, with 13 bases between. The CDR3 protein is CASTQGSIYNSPLHF. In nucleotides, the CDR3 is TGTGCCAGCACCCAGGGTAGCATCTATAATTCACCCCTCCACTTT.

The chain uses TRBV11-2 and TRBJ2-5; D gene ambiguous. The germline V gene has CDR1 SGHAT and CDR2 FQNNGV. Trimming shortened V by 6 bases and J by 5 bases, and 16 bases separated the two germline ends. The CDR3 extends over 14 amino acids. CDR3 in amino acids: CASRPTEWRETQYF. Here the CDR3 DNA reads TGTGCCAGCAGGCCGACGGAGTGGCGGGAGACCCAGTACTTC. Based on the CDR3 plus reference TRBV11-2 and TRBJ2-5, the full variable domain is EAGVAQSPRYKIIEKRQSVAFWCNPISGHATLYWYQQILGQGPKLLIQFQNNGVVDDSQLPKDRFSAERLKGVDSTLKIQPAKLEDSAVYLCASRPTEWRETQYFGPGTRLLVL.

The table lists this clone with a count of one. The CDR3 sequence: CSVQGQTYEQYF. DNA of the CDR3: TGCAGCGTTCAGGGACAGACCTACGAGCAGTACTTC. This chain links TRBV29-1 with TRBJ2-7; 7 bases agree with TRBD1. Germline CDR1 reads SQVTM; CDR2 reads ANQGSEA. V lost 5 bases, J lost 2 bases, and 3 bases stayed unmatched. CDR3 length: 12 amino acids.

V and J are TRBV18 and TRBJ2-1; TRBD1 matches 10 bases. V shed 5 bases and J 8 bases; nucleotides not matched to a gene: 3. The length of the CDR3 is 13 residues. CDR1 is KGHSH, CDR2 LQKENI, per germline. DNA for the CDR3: TGTGCCAGCTCATTTGACAGGGGGCATGAGCAGTTCTTC. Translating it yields CASSFDRGHEQFF.

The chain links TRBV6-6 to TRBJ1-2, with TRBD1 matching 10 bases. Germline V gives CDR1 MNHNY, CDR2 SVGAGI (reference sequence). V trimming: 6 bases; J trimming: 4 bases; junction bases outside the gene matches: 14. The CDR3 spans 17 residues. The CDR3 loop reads CASRRPGQGPLGYGYTF. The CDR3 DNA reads TGTGCCAGCAGACGACCGGGACAGGGGCCTTTGGGCTATGGCTACACCTTC.

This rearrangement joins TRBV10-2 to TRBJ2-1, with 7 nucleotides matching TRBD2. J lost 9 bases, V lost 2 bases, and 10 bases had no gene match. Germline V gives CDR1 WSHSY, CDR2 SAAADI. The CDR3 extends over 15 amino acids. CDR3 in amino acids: CASSEPRTSYVEQFF. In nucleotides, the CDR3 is TGCGCCAGCAGTGAGCCCCGGACTAGTTACGTTGAGCAGTTCTTC.